These 2 T cell receptor beta chains came from one sample sequenced in a study of technical replicates of blood from a handful of donors. Generated by immunoSEQ multiplex PCR, the TCRdb table keeps only in-frame clones and is missing some. The sample yields approximately 70,000 clones, roughly 96% seen once. Material: T cells isolated from PBMCs. The receptors here all came from a human donor in good health.

J is TRBJ2-2 and V is TRBV5-8; D remains ambiguous. This CDR3 has 15 amino acids. Germline V gene data show CDR1 as SGHTS and CDR2 as YDEGEE. Trimming stripped 0 bases from V and 4 bases from J, with 10 bases between. The DNA of the CDR3 is TGTGCCAGCAGCTTGGCCTCCAGGTCCACCGGGGAGCTGTTTTTT. It codes for CASSLASRSTGELFF.

The genes are TRBV18 and TRBJ2-3; 10 nucleotides line up with TRBD2. Trimming at V came to 5 bases and at J to 5 bases, leaving 4 bases not matched to a gene. The germline V gene has CDR1 KGHSH and CDR2 LQKENI. This CDR3 has 14 residues. The CDR3, as DNA: TGTGCCAGCTCAATTACTAGCGGGGAAGATACGCAGTATTTT. Translating gives CASSITSGEDTQYF.